What follows are 32 T cell receptor beta chains derived from one specimen sequenced in a study of vaccination effects on CD4 cells after COVID-19. Upon completion of more than 9 days in culture, CD4+ T cells were isolated. It was two doses of either the BNT162b2 or mRNA-1273 vaccine that participants received. Clones were read by immunoSEQ multiplex PCR, and TCRdb kept only the in-frame ones, dropping some. There are just over 55,000 clones in the sample; 78% occur only once, and around 4% lies in the top ten. Their antigens remain unidentified. Sequenced here: CD4+ T cells from PBMCs cultured without peptide, sampled after COVID-19 vaccination. These receptors were obtained from a human donor who received a COVID-19 vaccine.

This clone was counted once. This chain joins TRBV15 and TRBJ2-7, with D hard to call. Germline loops: CDR1 LNHNV, CDR2 YYDKDF (reference sequence). The length of the CDR3 is 13 residues. The ends were cut back, 0 bases at V and 9 bases at J, with 12 bases in the middle. CDR3 sequence (DNA): TGTGCCACCAGCAGAGATCCGTTGGGTGGGCAGTACTTC. As protein: CATSRDPLGGQYF.

This chain connects TRBV30 to TRBJ1-3; D is possibly TRBD1 (5 bases). Looked up from germline, CDR1 is GTSNPN and CDR2 is SVGIG (reference sequence). This CDR3 comprises 14 residues. V was clipped by 4 bases and J by 0 bases, with 10 bases between them. The CDR3 DNA reads as TGTGCCTGGACGCCGGGACTCTCTGGAAACACCATATATTTT. Its translation: CAWTPGLSGNTIYF.

The CDR3 here is CASSTPTGRRNTEAFF. The CDR3 DNA is TGTGCCAGTAGTACCCCGACAGGGCGCAGGAACACTGAAGCTTTCTTT. This rearrangement joins TRBV19 to TRBJ1-1; the match to TRBD1 covers 7 bases. Germline V lookup: CDR1 LNHDA, CDR2 SQIVND (reference sequence). V was pared by 4 bases and J by 1 base, with 9 bases of the junction left unmatched. The CDR3 runs to 16 residues. Full variable domain (missing parts from reference TRBV19 and TRBJ1-1): DGGITQSPKYLFRKEGQNVTLSCEQNLNHDAMYWYRQDPGQGLRLIYYSQIVNDFQKGDIAEGYSVSREKKESFPLTVTSAQKNPTAFYLCASSTPTGRRNTEAFFGQGTRLTVV.

This clone was seen just once. The rearrangement links TRBV30 to TRBJ1-1; 11 nucleotides match TRBD1. Germline V gene lookup returns CDR1 GTSNPN and CDR2 SVGIG (reference sequence). Trimming at V came to 0 bases and at J to 3 bases, leaving 9 bases not matched to a gene. The CDR3 is 17 amino acids. CDR3 DNA: TGTGCCTGGAGTGTCACCAGGACAGGGGGCTCCGACACTGAAGCTTTCTTT. Its translation: CAWSVTRTGGSDTEAFF.

The V and J genes are TRBV5-8 and TRBJ2-7, with 11 bases fitting TRBD2. The V and J ends lost 4 bases and 4 bases, in that order; junction bases with no gene match: 4. From germline, CDR1 is SGHTS and CDR2 YDEGEE. The CDR3 runs 14 residues. The CDR3, as DNA: TGTGCCAGCAGCCGGACTAGCGGGCGTTACGAGCAGTACTTC. Translating it yields CASSRTSGRYEQYF.

The chain links TRBV4-3 to TRBJ1-1; D might be TRBD1 (5 bases). Germline V gives CDR1 LGHNA, CDR2 YSLEER. The CDR3 contains 15 residues. V was clipped by 2 bases and J by 2 bases, with 12 bases between them. CDR3 region: CASSQTDTLNTEAFF. In DNA, the CDR3 is TGCGCCAGCAGCCAAACGGACACCCTAAACACTGAAGCTTTCTTT.

This chain joins TRBV28 and TRBJ2-7, with 12 bases identical to TRBD2. The CDR3 is 16 residues long. V lost 4 bases, J lost 4 bases, and 8 bases stayed unmatched. The germline V gene has CDR1 MDHEN and CDR2 SYDVKM. The CDR3 bases are TGTGCCAGCAGTTCGCTAGCGGGAGGGCCAAGGTACGAGCAGTACTTC. Its protein product is CASSSLAGGPRYEQYF.

A remark on this clone: This sample includes further DNA sequences coding for the same CDR3. This chain joins TRBV11-2 and TRBJ1-2, with TRBD1 as a possible D gene (5 bases). V was shortened by 0 bases and J by 0 bases, with 8 bases between the two germline ends. The CDR3 runs to 15 residues. Germline assignment: CDR1 SGHAT and CDR2 FQNNGV. The DNA of the CDR3 is TGTGCCAGCAGCTTAGATCCGGGGGCTAACTATGGCTACACCTTC. Translated: CASSLDPGANYGYTF.

CDR3 loop: CASSLWDGETQYF. In DNA, the CDR3 is TGTGCCAGCAGCCTATGGGACGGCGAGACCCAGTACTTC. The rearrangement uses TRBV7-2 and TRBJ2-5; the D call may be TRBD1 or TRBD2 (5 bases each). Germline V gene sequence: CDR1 SGHTA, CDR2 FQGNSA. Deletions cut 5 bases from V and 5 bases from J, with 12 bases between. The CDR3 contains 13 residues.

V usage is TRBV5-6 and J usage is TRBJ1-2, with 7 nucleotides matching TRBD1. This CDR3 has 15 amino acids. In germline, CDR1 is SGHDT, CDR2 YYEEEE. With 2 bases clipped from V and 9 bases from J, the junction kept 13 bases outside the gene matches. The CDR3 sequence: CASSLSEGAQDRYTF. CDR3 in DNA: TGTGCCAGCAGCTTATCGGAGGGGGCGCAGGATCGCTACACCTTC.

The table lists this clone with a few counts. V is TRBV28 and J is TRBJ1-1; weak D call: TRBD1 (5 bases). The CDR3 spans 12 residues. V was shortened by 9 bases and J by 7 bases, with 15 bases between the two germline ends. Germline V gives CDR1 MDHEN, CDR2 SYDVKM. Here the CDR3 reads CASHRDVFEAFF. Here the CDR3 DNA reads TGTGCCAGTCACCGGGACGTCTTTGAAGCTTTCTTT.

The V and J genes are TRBV7-8 and TRBJ2-3, with 8 positions matching TRBD1. The CDR3 totals 18 residues. The germline V gene encodes CDR1 SGHVS and CDR2 FQNEAQ. Trimming at V came to 2 bases and at J to 4 bases, leaving 14 bases not matched to a gene. The CDR3 region has the DNA TGTGCCAGCAGCTTATATCCCGCGGCAGGGGGCACGGCAGATACGCAGTATTTT. Translated: CASSLYPAAGGTADTQYF.

The V gene is TRBV5-1, the J gene TRBJ2-3, with 8 nucleotides matching TRBD1. Germline CDR1 and CDR2: SGHRS and YFSETQ. The CDR3 has 19 amino acids. V was clipped by 4 bases and J by 0 bases; unmatched bases: 16. The CDR3 spells CASSRISPRTGISTDTQYF. The CDR3 nucleotides are TGCGCCAGCAGCCGCATCTCCCCTAGGACAGGGATTAGCACAGATACGCAGTATTTT.

The sample holds a few counts of this clone. The rearrangement uses TRBV7-2 and TRBJ2-2, with D tentatively TRBD2 (5 bases). The CDR3 totals 15 residues. V was cut by 5 bases and J by 5 bases, with 15 bases left in between. Per germline, CDR1 SGHTA and CDR2 FQGNSA. The DNA of the CDR3 is TGTGCCAGCAGCCTCGGGGATTCGAGGACCGGGGAGCTGTTTTTT. It is translated as CASSLGDSRTGELFF.

This chain uses TRBV6-6 with TRBJ1-2; the D is unclear. The CDR3 has 13 amino acids. V was shortened by 0 bases and J by 4 bases, with 6 bases between the two germline ends. CDR1 and CDR2 from the germline V gene are MNHNY and SVGAGI (reference sequence). In DNA form, the CDR3 reads TGTGCCAGCAGTTACTCAGAGCTCTATGGCTACACCTTC. Translation: CASSYSELYGYTF.

This clone was counted between two and nine times. The chain carries TRBV28 and TRBJ1-5; unclear D gene. The CDR3 is 14 residues long. CDR1 is MDHEN and CDR2 is SYDVKM in the germline V gene. V dropped 7 bases and J dropped 2 bases, with 12 bases sitting between them. CDR3 bases: TGTGCCAGCACACGCTTTTGGGGCAATCAGCCCCAGCATTTT. Protein sequence: CASTRFWGNQPQHF.

The chain has TRBV30 and TRBJ2-1, with 11 bases fitting TRBD2. V trimming: 2 bases; J trimming: 2 bases; junction bases outside the gene matches: 11. CDR3 length: 18 amino acids. Looked up from germline, CDR1 is GTSNPN and CDR2 is SVGIG (reference sequence). CDR3 bases: TGTGCCTGGAGTAAGGAGTGGGCTAGCGGGGGGACCTACAATGAGCAGTTCTTC. Translated: CAWSKEWASGGTYNEQFF.

This clone was counted a few times. The chain is built from TRBV5-6 and TRBJ2-2; 7 nucleotides match TRBD1. CDR1 and CDR2 from the germline V gene are SGHDT and YYEEEE. After removal of 4 bases from V and 2 bases from J, the junction contained 5 bases not matched to a gene. CDR3 size: 15 residues. The DNA of the CDR3 is TGTGCCAGCAGCCGACAGGGTTTAAACACCGGGGAGCTGTTTTTT. It translates to CASSRQGLNTGELFF.

The chain joins TRBV30 to TRBJ2-7; maybe TRBD1 (6 bases). Germline loops: CDR1 GTSNPN, CDR2 SVGIG (reference sequence). V gave up 4 bases and J gave up 1 base, with 14 bases separating them. The CDR3 has 14 amino acids. The DNA for the CDR3 is TGTGCCTGGATGGACAGTTGGGTTTCCTACGAGCAGTACTTC. This gives the protein CAWMDSWVSYEQYF. Full variable domain (outside the CDR3, taken from reference TRBV30 and TRBJ2-7): SQTIHQWPATLVQPVGSPLSLECTVEGTSNPNLYWYRQAAGRGLQLLFYSVGIGQISSEVPQNLSASRPQDRQFILSSKKLLLSDSGFYLCAWMDSWVSYEQYFGPGTRLTVT.

V gene TRBV3-1 (or the pseudogene TRBV3-2) combines with J gene TRBJ2-2; 11 bases fit TRBD2. Germline assignment: CDR1 LGHDT and CDR2 YNNKEL (reference sequence). The CDR3 has 18 residues. Trimming took 4 bases from V and 0 from J; bases not matched to a gene: 7. CDR3 residues: CASSLEGLAASNTGELFF. CDR3 sequence (DNA): TGTGCCAGCAGCCTAGAGGGACTAGCGGCTTCGAACACCGGGGAGCTGTTTTTT.

V is TRBV11-3 and J is TRBJ1-5, with no clear D. Trimming took 2 bases from V and 3 from J, leaving 14 bases between them. The CDR3 consists of 16 residues. CDR1 SGHNT and CDR2 YENEEA come from the germline V gene. The CDR3 here is CASSLYRTRTNQPQHF. The CDR3 coding sequence is TGTGCCAGCAGCTTATATAGGACCCGGACCAATCAGCCCCAGCATTTT.

The chain uses TRBV5-1 and TRBJ2-3; 9 nucleotides match TRBD1. The CDR3 totals 17 residues. Germline loops: CDR1 SGHRS, CDR2 YFSETQ. The V segment lost 1 base and the J segment 2 bases; nucleotides outside the gene matches: 8. The CDR3 is CASSLLGQGRTTDTQYF. For the CDR3, the DNA is TGCGCCAGCAGCTTGTTGGGACAGGGACGAACCACAGATACGCAGTATTTT.

V gene TRBV5-1 combines with J gene TRBJ2-2; 8 bases map to TRBD2. The CDR3 extends over 16 amino acids. Germline assignment: CDR1 SGHRS and CDR2 YFSETQ. V shed 4 bases, J shed 1 base, and the junction held 6 bases outside the gene matches. The CDR3: CASSDASGGNTGELFF. The DNA for the CDR3 is TGCGCCAGCAGCGATGCGAGCGGGGGGAACACCGGGGAGCTGTTTTTT.

This rearrangement joins TRBV27 to TRBJ2-1; 10 bases line up with TRBD2. The CDR3 loop spans 15 amino acids. From germline, CDR1 is MNHEY and CDR2 SMNVEV (reference sequence). The junction had 5 bases not matched to a gene; V was cut back by 3 bases and J by 6 bases. For the CDR3, the DNA is TGTGCCAGCAGTTTTCGGCTAGCGGGAGCCAATGAGCAGTTCTTC. It specifies CASSFRLAGANEQFF.

The chain carries TRBV5-6 and TRBJ2-5; D is possibly TRBD1 or TRBD2 (5 bases each). Germline CDR1 and CDR2: SGHDT and YYEEEE. The CDR3 has 14 amino acids. Trimming took 4 bases from V and 1 from J, leaving 11 bases between them. The CDR3, as DNA: TGTGCCAGCAGCCAAGGGACGGCCCAAGAGACCCAGTACTTC. It yields the protein CASSQGTAQETQYF.

The rearrangement uses TRBV7-9 and TRBJ2-1, with 7 bases matching TRBD1. V gave up 0 bases and J gave up 8 bases; unmatched junction bases: 4. Germline V gene sequence: CDR1 SEHNR, CDR2 FQNEAQ (reference sequence). The CDR3 is 14 amino acids. Written as DNA, the CDR3 is TGTGCCAGCAGCTTAGCGACAGGGTTCGATGAGCAGTTCTTC. Translation: CASSLATGFDEQFF.

The chain recombines TRBV7-9 with TRBJ2-2, with 7 bases identical to TRBD2. Germline V lookup: CDR1 SEHNR, CDR2 FQNEAQ (reference sequence). Trimming removed 5 bases from V and 1 base from J; junction bases left unmatched: 10. The CDR3 runs 17 residues. CDR3 DNA sequence: TGTGCCAGCAGCCTCCGCGGGAGCGGACTGAACACCGGGGAGCTGTTTTTT. Translation gives CASSLRGSGLNTGELFF.

J is TRBJ1-4 and V is TRBV18; 9 bases agree with TRBD1. V was clipped by 6 bases and J by 8 bases; unmatched bases: 10. The CDR3 is made up of 15 amino acids. Per the germline V gene, CDR1 is KGHSH and CDR2 is LQKENI. In DNA form, the CDR3 reads TGTGCCAGCTCGCCTCCGGGACAGGGTGGAGAAAAACTGTTTTTT. Protein sequence: CASSPPGQGGEKLFF.

This clone occurred a few times. J is TRBJ2-3 and V is TRBV4-3; D not certain. The CDR3 contains 10 residues. CDR1 is LGHNA, CDR2 YSLEER, per germline. The CDR3 is CGAGTDTQYF. CDR3 nucleotides: TGCGGCGCAGGCACAGATACGCAGTATTTT.

V and J are TRBV5-1 and TRBJ2-2; 7 bases fit TRBD1. Looked up from germline, CDR1 is SGHRS and CDR2 is YFSETQ. V lost 5 bases and J lost 5; bases outside the gene matches: 3. The CDR3 spans 13 residues. CDR3 region: CASSDRATGELFF. The CDR3 nucleotides read TGCGCCAGCAGTGACAGGGCGACCGGGGAGCTGTTTTTT. The full variable domain, its missing parts supplied by reference TRBV5-1 and TRBJ2-2, is KAGVTQTPRYLIKTRGQQVTLSCSPISGHRSVSWYQQTPGQGLQFLFEYFSETQRNKGNFPGRFSGRQFSNSRSEMNVSTLELGDSALYLCASSDRATGELFFGEGSRLTVL.

The chain links TRBV5-1 to TRBJ2-5; weak D call: TRBD2 (6 bases). The ends were cut back, 4 bases at V and 5 bases at J, with 15 bases in the middle. The CDR3 has 14 amino acids. In germline, CDR1 is SGHRS, CDR2 YFSETQ. The CDR3 reads CASSEGLTRETQYF. The CDR3 DNA is TGCGCCAGCAGCGAGGGACTTACCAGGGAGACCCAGTACTTC.

The chain combines TRBV7-6 with TRBJ2-7, with unresolved D. This CDR3 spans 13 amino acids. The ends were cut back, 2 bases at V and 5 bases at J, with 10 bases in the middle. In germline, CDR1 is SGHVS, CDR2 FNYEAQ. Here the CDR3 reads CASSLTDLHEQYF. CDR3 in DNA: TGTGCCAGCAGCTTAACAGACTTACACGAGCAGTACTTC.